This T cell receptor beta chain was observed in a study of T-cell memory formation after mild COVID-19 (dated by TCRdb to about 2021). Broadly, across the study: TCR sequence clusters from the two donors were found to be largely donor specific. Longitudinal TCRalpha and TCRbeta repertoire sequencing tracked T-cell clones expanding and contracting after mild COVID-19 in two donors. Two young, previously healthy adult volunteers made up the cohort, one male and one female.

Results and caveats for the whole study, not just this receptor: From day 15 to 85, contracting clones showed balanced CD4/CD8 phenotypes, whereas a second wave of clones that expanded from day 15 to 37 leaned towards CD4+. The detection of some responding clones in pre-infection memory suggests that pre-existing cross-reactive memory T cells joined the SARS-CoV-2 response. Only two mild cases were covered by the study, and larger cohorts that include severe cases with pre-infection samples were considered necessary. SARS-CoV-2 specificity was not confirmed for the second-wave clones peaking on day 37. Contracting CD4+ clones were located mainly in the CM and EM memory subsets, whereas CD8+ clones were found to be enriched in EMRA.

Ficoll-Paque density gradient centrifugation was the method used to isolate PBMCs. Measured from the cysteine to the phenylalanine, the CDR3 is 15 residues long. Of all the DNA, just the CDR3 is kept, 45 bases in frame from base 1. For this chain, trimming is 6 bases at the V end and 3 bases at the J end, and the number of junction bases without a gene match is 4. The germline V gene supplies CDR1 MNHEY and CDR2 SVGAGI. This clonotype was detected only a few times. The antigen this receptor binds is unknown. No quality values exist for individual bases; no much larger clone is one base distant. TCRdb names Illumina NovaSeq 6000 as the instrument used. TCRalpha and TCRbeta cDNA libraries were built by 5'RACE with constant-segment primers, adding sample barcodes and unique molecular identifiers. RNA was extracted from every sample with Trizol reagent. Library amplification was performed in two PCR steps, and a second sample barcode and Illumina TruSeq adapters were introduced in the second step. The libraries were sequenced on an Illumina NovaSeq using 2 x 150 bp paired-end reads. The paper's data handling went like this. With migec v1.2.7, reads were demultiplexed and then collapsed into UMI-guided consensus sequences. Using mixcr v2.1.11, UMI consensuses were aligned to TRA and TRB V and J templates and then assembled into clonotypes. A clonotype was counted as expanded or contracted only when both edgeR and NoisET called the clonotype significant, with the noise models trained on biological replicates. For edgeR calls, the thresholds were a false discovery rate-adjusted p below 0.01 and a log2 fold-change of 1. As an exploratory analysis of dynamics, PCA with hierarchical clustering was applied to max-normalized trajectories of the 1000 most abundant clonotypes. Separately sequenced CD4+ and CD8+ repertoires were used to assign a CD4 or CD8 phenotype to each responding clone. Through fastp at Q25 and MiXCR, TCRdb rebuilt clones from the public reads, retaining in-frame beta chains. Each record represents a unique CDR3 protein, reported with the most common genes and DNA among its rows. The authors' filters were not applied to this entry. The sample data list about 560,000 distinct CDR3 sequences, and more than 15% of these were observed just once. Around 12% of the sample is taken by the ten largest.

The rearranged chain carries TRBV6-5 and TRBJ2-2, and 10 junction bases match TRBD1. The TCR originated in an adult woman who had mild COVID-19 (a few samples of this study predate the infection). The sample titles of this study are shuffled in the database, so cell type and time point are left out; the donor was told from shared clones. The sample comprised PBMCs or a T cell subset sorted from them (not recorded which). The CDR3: CASRWTGGYTGELFF. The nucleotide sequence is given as TGTGCCAGCAGATGGACAGGGGGATACACCGGGGAGCTGTTTTTT.